These 10 T cell receptor beta chains were sequenced from one sample in a study of ipilimumab plus nivolumab after autologous stem cell transplantation. Using immunoSEQ multiplex PCR, the repertoire was profiled, and TCRdb retains in-frame clones only, with some absent. The data contain some 16,000 clones, 70% to 90% of them singletons. Source: PBMCs, taken in a trial of ipilimumab plus nivolumab as post-transplant consolidation. These receptors all stem from a male donor with diffuse large B-cell lymphoma.

The chain couples TRBV29-1 to TRBJ1-2, with TRBD1 matching 7 bases. The CDR3 loop spans 13 amino acids. Germline trimming cut 1 base from V and 5 bases from J; bases unmatched to any gene: 4. Germline CDR1 is SQVTM and CDR2 is ANQGSEA. The CDR3 region has the DNA TGCAGCGTTGAAGGCTCAGGGGGGTATGGCTACACCTTC. Amino acid sequence: CSVEGSGGYGYTF.

The chain uses TRBV9 and TRBJ2-1; D is possibly TRBD1 (6 bases). Germline loops: CDR1 SGDLS, CDR2 YYNGEE. This CDR3 is built from 15 residues. V lost 2 bases to trimming and J lost 2 bases, with 11 bases between them. For the CDR3, the DNA is TGTGCCAGCAGCGTTTCGCCAGGGGCCTACAATGAGCAGTTCTTC. This encodes CASSVSPGAYNEQFF. Full variable domain (rest looked up from reference TRBV9 and TRBJ2-1): DSGVTQTPKHLITATGQRVTLRCSPRSGDLSVYWYQQSLDQGLQFLIQYYNGEERAKGNILERFSAQQFPDLHSELNLSSLELGDSALYFCASSVSPGAYNEQFFGPGTRLTVL.

The chain links TRBV14 to TRBJ2-7, with no clear D. CDR1 and CDR2 from the germline V gene are SGHDN and FVKESK. Trimming took off 1 base at V and 7 bases at J, with 11 bases between the two ends. The CDR3 consists of 13 residues. The CDR3 bases are TGTGCCAGCAGCCAAGGATGGGCTTGGGAGCAGTACTTC. It specifies CASSQGWAWEQYF.

This chain uses TRBV19 with TRBJ1-2; D might be TRBD1 (6 bases). The CDR3 covers 14 residues. The germline gives CDR1 LNHDA, CDR2 SQIVND (reference sequence). Trimming took 5 bases from V and 3 from J, leaving 13 bases between them. CDR3 sequence: CASSPGGADYGYTF. The DNA of the CDR3 is TGTGCCAGTAGTCCGGGGGGGGCGGACTATGGCTACACCTTC.

The rearrangement joins TRBV6-6 to TRBJ1-5; a weak D match, TRBD1 (5 bases). Between the trimmed V and J ends, which lost 8 bases and 6 bases, there was a span of 14 bases. This CDR3 is built from 13 residues. In germline, CDR1 is MNHNY, CDR2 SVGAGI (reference sequence). DNA of the CDR3: TGTGCCAGCTGGGGTCGGGACGGTCAGCCCCAGCATTTT. Protein sequence: CASWGRDGQPQHF.

This sequence joins TRBV7-9 and TRBJ2-1; no definite D call. The CDR3 contains 14 residues. V gave up 4 bases and J gave up 6 bases, with 13 bases separating them. Germline V gene data show CDR1 as SEHNR and CDR2 as FQNEAQ (reference sequence). CDR3 sequence: CASSSGIDLNEQFF. CDR3 sequence (DNA): TGTGCCAGCAGCTCGGGTATCGACCTCAATGAGCAGTTCTTC.

The V gene is TRBV7-9, the J gene TRBJ1-2, with 7 bases lining up with TRBD1. Per germline, CDR1 SEHNR and CDR2 FQNEAQ (reference sequence). The CDR3 sequence is 13 residues long. V was pared by 5 bases and J by 4 bases, with 4 bases of the junction left unmatched. The CDR3 loop is CASSPGTAYGYTF. The CDR3 DNA is TGTGCCAGCAGCCCCGGGACAGCCTATGGCTACACCTTC.

This clone was detected a few times. The V gene is TRBV4-3, the J gene TRBJ1-6; D remains unclear. Germline loops: CDR1 LGHNA, CDR2 YSLEER. Trimming stripped 1 base from V and 3 bases from J, with 4 bases between. CDR3 length equals 14 residues. The CDR3 DNA follows: TGCGCCAGCAGCCAAGTGATCTATAATTCACCCCTCCACTTT. Translated: CASSQVIYNSPLHF.

The chain couples TRBV6-1 to TRBJ1-2, with 7 bases fitting TRBD1. The length of the CDR3 is 14 residues. The germline gives CDR1 MNHNS, CDR2 SASEGT. Trimming at V came to 6 bases and at J to 5 bases, leaving 9 bases not matched to a gene. The CDR3 coding sequence is TGTGCCAGCAGCAAAGACAGGGAGGGTTATGGCTACACCTTC. Amino acid sequence: CASSKDREGYGYTF.

The chain is built from TRBV7-2 and TRBJ1-6; 7 bases align to TRBD1. The CDR3 has 18 residues. With 7 bases clipped from V and 4 bases from J, the junction kept 16 bases outside the gene matches. Germline assignment: CDR1 SGHTA and CDR2 FQGNSA. The CDR3 DNA is TGTGCCAGCACCTTCTCGGGACAGCTTAGCCTTTATAATTCACCCCTCCACTTT. Protein product: CASTFSGQLSLYNSPLHF.